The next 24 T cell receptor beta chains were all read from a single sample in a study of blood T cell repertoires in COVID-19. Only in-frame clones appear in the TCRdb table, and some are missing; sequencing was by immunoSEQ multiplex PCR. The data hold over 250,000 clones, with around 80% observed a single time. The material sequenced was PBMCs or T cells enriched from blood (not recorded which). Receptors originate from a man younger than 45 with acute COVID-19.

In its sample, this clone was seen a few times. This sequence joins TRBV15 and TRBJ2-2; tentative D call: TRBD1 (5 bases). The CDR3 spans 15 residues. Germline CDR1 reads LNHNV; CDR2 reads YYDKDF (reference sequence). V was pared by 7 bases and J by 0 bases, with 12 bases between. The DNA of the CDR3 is TGTGCCACCAAGATTGGGGCGGCGAACACCGGGGAGCTGTTTTTT. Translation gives CATKIGAANTGELFF.

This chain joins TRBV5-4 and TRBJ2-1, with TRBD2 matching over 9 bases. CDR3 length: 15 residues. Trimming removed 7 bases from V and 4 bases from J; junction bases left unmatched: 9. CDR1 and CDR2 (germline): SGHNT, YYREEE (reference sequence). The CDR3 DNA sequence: TGTGCCAGCGCCGGGTCTAGCGGGATTTACAATGAGCAGTTCTTC. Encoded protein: CASAGSSGIYNEQFF.

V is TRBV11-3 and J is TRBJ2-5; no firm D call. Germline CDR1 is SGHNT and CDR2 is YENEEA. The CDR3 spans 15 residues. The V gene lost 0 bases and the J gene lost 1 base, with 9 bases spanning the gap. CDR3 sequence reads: CASSLDVQFQETQYF. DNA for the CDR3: TGTGCCAGCAGCTTAGATGTCCAGTTCCAAGAGACCCAGTACTTC.

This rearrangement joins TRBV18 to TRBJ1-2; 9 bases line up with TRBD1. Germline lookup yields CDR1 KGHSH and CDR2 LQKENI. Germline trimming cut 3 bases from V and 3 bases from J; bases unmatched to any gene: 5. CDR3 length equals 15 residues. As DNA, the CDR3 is TGTGCCAGCTCACCTGGACAGGGGACACACTATGGCTACACCTTC. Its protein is CASSPGQGTHYGYTF.

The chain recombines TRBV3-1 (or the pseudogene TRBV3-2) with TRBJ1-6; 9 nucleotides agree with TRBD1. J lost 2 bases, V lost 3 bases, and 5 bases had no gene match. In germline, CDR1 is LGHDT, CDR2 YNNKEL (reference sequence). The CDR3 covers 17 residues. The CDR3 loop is CASSQFRDRAYNSPLHF. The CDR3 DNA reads TGTGCCAGCAGCCAGTTCCGGGACAGGGCCTATAATTCACCCCTCCACTTT.

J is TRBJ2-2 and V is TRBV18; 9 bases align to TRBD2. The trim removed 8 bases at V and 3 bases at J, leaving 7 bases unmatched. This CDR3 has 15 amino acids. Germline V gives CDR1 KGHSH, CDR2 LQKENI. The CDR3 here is CASTGTSKHTGELFF. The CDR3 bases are TGTGCCAGCACCGGGACTAGCAAACACACCGGGGAGCTGTTTTTT.

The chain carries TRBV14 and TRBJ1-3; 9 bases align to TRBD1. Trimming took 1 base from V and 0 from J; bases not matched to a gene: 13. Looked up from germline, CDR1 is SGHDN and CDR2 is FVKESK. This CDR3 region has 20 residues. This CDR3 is CASSQVGIRDRAFSGNTIYF. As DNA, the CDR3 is TGTGCCAGCAGCCAAGTCGGGATCCGGGACAGGGCCTTCTCTGGAAACACCATATATTTT.

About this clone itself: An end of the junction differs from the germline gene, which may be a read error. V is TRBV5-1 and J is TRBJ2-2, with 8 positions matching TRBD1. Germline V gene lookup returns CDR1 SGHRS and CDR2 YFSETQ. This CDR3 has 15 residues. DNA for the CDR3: TGTGCCAGCAGCCGGGAAGGACAGGGAGCCGGGGAGCTGTTTTTT. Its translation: CASSREGQGAGELFF.

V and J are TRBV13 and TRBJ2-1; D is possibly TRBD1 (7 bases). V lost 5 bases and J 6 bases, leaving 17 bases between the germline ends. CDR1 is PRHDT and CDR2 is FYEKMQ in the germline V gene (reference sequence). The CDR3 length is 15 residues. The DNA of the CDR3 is TGTGCCAGCAGCCCGCGGGACAGTGTGGGCAATGAGCAGTTCTTC. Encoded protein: CASSPRDSVGNEQFF.

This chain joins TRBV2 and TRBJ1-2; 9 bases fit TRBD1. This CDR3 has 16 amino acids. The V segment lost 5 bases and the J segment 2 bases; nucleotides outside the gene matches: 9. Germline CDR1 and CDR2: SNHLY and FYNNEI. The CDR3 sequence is CASSPGTGYYNYGYTF. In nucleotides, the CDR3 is TGTGCCAGCAGTCCCGGGACAGGGTACTACAACTATGGCTACACCTTC.

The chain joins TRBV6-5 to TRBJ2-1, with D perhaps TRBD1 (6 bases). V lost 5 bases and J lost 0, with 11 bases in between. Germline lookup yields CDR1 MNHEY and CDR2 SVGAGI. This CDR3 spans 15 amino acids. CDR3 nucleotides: TGTGCCAGCAGTAGAGACAGGAGCTCCTACAATGAGCAGTTCTTC. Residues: CASSRDRSSYNEQFF.

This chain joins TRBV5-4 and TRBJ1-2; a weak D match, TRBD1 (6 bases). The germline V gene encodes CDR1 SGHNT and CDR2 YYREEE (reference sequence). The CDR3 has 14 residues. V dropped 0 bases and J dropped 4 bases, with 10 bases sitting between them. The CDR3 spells CASSLADSPYGYTF. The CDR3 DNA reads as TGTGCCAGCAGCTTGGCGGACAGCCCCTATGGCTACACCTTC.

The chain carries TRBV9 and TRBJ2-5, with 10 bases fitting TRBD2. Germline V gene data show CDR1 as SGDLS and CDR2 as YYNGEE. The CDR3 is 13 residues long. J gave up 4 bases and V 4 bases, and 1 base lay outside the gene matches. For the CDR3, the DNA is TGTGCCAGCAGCCCTAGCGGGAGAGAGACCCAGTACTTC. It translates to CASSPSGRETQYF.

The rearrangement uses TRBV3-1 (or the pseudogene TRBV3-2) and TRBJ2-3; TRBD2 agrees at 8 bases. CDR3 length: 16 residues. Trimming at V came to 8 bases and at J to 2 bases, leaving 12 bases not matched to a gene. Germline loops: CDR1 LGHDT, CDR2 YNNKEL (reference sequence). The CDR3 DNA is TGTGCCAGCCTAAAGGGCGGGGGGCCTCACACAGATACGCAGTATTTT. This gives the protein CASLKGGGPHTDTQYF.

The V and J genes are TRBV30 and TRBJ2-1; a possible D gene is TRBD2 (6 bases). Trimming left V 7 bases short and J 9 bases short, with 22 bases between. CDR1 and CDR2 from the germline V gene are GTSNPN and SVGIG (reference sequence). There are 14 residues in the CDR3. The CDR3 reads CASPRDSAMGEQFF. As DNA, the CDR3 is TGTGCCTCACCCCGGGACTCAGCCATGGGTGAGCAGTTCTTC.

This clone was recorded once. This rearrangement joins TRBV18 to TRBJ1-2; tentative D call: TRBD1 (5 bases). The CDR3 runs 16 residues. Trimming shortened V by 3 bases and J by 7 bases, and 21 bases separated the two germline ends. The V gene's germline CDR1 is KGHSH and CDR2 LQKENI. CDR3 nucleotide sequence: TGTGCCAGCTCACCCGTCCTGCAGGGTCCATATGGTGGCTACACCTTC. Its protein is CASSPVLQGPYGGYTF. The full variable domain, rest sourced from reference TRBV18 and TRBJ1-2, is NAGVMQNPRHLVRRRGQEARLRCSPMKGHSHVYWYRQLPEEGLKFMVYLQKENIIDESGMPKERFSAEFPKEGPSILRIQQVVRGDSAAYFCASSPVLQGPYGGYTFGSGTRLTVV.

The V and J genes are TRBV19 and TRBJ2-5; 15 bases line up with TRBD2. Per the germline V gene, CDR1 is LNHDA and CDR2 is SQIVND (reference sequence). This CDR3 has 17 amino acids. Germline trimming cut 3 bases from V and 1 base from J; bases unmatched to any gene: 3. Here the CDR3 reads CASSIPGLAGGQETQYF. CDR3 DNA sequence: TGTGCCAGTAGTATCCCGGGACTAGCGGGGGGCCAAGAGACCCAGTACTTC.

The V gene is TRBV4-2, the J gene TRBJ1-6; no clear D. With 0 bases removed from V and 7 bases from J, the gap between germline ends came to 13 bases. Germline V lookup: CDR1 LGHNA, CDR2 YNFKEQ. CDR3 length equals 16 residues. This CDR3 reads CASSQDSKGGNSPLHF. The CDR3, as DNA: TGTGCCAGCAGCCAAGATAGTAAGGGAGGGAATTCACCCCTCCACTTT.

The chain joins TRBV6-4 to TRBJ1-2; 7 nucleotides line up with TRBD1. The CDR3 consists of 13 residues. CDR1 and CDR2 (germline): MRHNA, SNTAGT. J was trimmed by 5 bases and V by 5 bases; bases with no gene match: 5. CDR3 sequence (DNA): TGTGCCAGCAGTCGAACAGGGGAGTATGGCTACACCTTC. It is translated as CASSRTGEYGYTF.

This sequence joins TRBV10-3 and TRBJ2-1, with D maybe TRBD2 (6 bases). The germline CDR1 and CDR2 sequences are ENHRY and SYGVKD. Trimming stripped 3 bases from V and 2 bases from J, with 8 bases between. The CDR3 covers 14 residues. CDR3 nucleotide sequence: TGTGCCATCAGTGAAGGGGAGGCCTACAATGAGCAGTTCTTC. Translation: CAISEGEAYNEQFF.

The CDR3 DNA reads as TGTGCCAGCAGCTTAGGTCACATAAACACAGATACGCAGTATTTT. This codes for CASSLGHINTDTQYF. The J gene is TRBJ2-3, the V gene TRBV11-2; no clear D. The CDR3 spans 15 residues. The V gene's germline CDR1 is SGHAT and CDR2 FQNNGV. V was clipped by 1 base and J by 2 bases, with 10 bases between them. Full variable domain (rest looked up from reference TRBV11-2 and TRBJ2-3): EAGVAQSPRYKIIEKRQSVAFWCNPISGHATLYWYQQILGQGPKLLIQFQNNGVVDDSQLPKDRFSAERLKGVDSTLKIQPAKLEDSAVYLCASSLGHINTDTQYFGPGTRLTVL.

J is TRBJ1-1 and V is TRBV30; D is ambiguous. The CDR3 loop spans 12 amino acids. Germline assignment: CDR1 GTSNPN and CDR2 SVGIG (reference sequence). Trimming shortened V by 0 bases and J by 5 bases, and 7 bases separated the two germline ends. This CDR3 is CAWSVSRTEAFF. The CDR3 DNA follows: TGTGCCTGGAGTGTAAGTCGGACTGAAGCTTTCTTT.

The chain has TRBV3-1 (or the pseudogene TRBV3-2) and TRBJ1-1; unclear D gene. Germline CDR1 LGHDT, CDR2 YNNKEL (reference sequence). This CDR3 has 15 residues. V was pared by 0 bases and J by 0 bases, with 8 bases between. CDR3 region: CASSQDIGLNTEAFF. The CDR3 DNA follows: TGTGCCAGCAGCCAAGATATCGGTCTGAACACTGAAGCTTTCTTT.

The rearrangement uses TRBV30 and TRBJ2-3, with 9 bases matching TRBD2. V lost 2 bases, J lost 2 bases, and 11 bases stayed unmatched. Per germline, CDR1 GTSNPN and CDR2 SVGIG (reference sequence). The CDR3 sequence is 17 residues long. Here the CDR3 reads CAWSPRRLAVDTDTQYF. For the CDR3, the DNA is TGTGCCTGGAGTCCACGTCGACTAGCGGTAGACACAGATACGCAGTATTTT.